These 29 T cell receptor beta chains originate from one sample sequenced in a study of blood T cell repertoires in COVID-19. Measured with immunoSEQ multiplex PCR; TCRdb has only the in-frame clones, and not every one. The data contain approximately 38,000 clones, approximately 91% of them singletons. Sequencing input: peripheral blood. The receptor set was obtained from a woman aged 80 or older with acute or convalescent COVID-19.

The chain joins TRBV5-1 to TRBJ1-6; 11 nucleotides match TRBD1. The ends lost 4 bases at V and 6 bases at J; junction bases unmatched: 9. The CDR3 length is 17 residues. CDR1 and CDR2 from the germline V gene are SGHRS and YFSETQ. In DNA form, the CDR3 reads TGCGCCAGCAGCGACGGGCCGGGACAGGGGGTTAATTCACCCCTCCACTTT. Translating gives CASSDGPGQGVNSPLHF. Combining the CDR3 with reference TRBV5-1 and TRBJ1-6 gives the whole variable domain KAGVTQTPRYLIKTRGQQVTLSCSPISGHRSVSWYQQTPGQGLQFLFEYFSETQRNKGNFPGRFSGRQFSNSRSEMNVSTLELGDSALYLCASSDGPGQGVNSPLHFGNGTRLTVT.

This sequence joins TRBV6-5 and TRBJ1-1, with 9 bases identical to TRBD1. The germline gives CDR1 MNHEY, CDR2 SVGAGI. The CDR3 consists of 13 residues. V shed 6 bases, J shed 4 bases, and the junction held 3 bases outside the gene matches. CDR3 loop: CASRGQGGTEAFF. CDR3 coding DNA: TGTGCCAGCAGGGGACAGGGAGGCACTGAAGCTTTCTTT.

The gene calls are TRBV6-5 and TRBJ2-5; the D gene is possibly TRBD1 (6 bases). The length of the CDR3 is 14 residues. Germline V gene sequence: CDR1 MNHEY, CDR2 SVGAGI. Trimming stripped 5 bases from V and 0 bases from J, with 10 bases between. The CDR3 spells CASSPTGNQETQYF. DNA for the CDR3: TGTGCCAGCAGTCCAACAGGGAACCAAGAGACCCAGTACTTC.

The genes are TRBV5-6 and TRBJ1-4; TRBD1 matches at 10 bases. Germline assignment: CDR1 SGHDT and CDR2 YYEEEE. CDR3 length equals 15 residues. Trimming cost V 4 bases and J 7 bases; bases outside gene matches: 7. CDR3 coding DNA: TGTGCCAGCAGCCCAATCCGGGACAGGGGTGAAAAACTGTTTTTT. Translated: CASSPIRDRGEKLFF. Combining the CDR3 with reference TRBV5-6 and TRBJ1-4 gives the whole variable domain DAGVTQSPTHLIKTRGQQVTLRCSPKSGHDTVSWYQQALGQGPQFIFQYYEEEERQRGNFPDRFSGHQFPNYSSELNVNALLLGDSALYLCASSPIRDRGEKLFFGSGTQLSVL.

Details on this clone: Other DNA sequences in the sample encode the same CDR3. The chain employs TRBV18 and TRBJ2-5; maybe TRBD1 (6 bases). Trimming left V 2 bases short and J 1 base short, with 8 bases between. The germline V gene encodes CDR1 KGHSH and CDR2 LQKENI. CDR3 length equals 14 residues. DNA of the CDR3: TGTGCCAGCTCACCAGGACAGCTCCAAGAGACCCAGTACTTC. It specifies CASSPGQLQETQYF.

The V and J genes are TRBV2 and TRBJ2-2, with TRBD1 identical over 8 bases. V shed 5 bases and J 7 bases; nucleotides not matched to a gene: 9. The length of the CDR3 is 15 residues. The V gene's germline CDR1 is SNHLY and CDR2 FYNNEI. DNA for the CDR3: TGTGCCAGCAGTCGTCAGGGGGCGCGGGGCGGGGAGCTGTTTTTT. It is translated as CASSRQGARGGELFF.

The chain is built from TRBV2 and TRBJ1-1, with D unclear. V shed 6 bases and J shed 2 bases, with 10 bases lying between them. The CDR3 is 13 residues long. Germline V gives CDR1 SNHLY, CDR2 FYNNEI. The CDR3 spells CASSLDFNTEAFF. For the CDR3, the DNA is TGTGCCAGCAGCTTAGATTTTAACACTGAAGCTTTCTTT.

This chain links TRBV5-1 with TRBJ2-5; the match to TRBD1 covers 12 bases. The CDR3 totals 16 residues. The germline CDR1 and CDR2 sequences are SGHRS and YFSETQ. The junction had 7 bases not matched to a gene; V was cut back by 3 bases and J by 4 bases. The CDR3 DNA reads TGCGCCAGCAGCTCTGGCCCGGGACAGGGGGCAGAGACCCAGTACTTC. It specifies CASSSGPGQGAETQYF.

This chain connects TRBV11-2 to TRBJ2-1; 8 bases line up with TRBD2. Trimming removed 2 bases from V and 0 bases from J; junction bases left unmatched: 9. CDR3 size: 18 residues. CDR1 SGHAT and CDR2 FQNNGV come from the germline V gene. The CDR3 DNA sequence: TGTGCCAGCAGCTTACGCGGACTAGCCACCAGCTCCTACAATGAGCAGTTCTTC. It specifies CASSLRGLATSSYNEQFF. The variable domain in full, completed from reference TRBV11-2 and TRBJ2-1, reads EAGVAQSPRYKIIEKRQSVAFWCNPISGHATLYWYQQILGQGPKLLIQFQNNGVVDDSQLPKDRFSAERLKGVDSTLKIQPAKLEDSAVYLCASSLRGLATSSYNEQFFGPGTRLTVL.

The chain has TRBV5-1 and TRBJ1-2, with 8 bases aligning to TRBD1. CDR1 is SGHRS, CDR2 YFSETQ, per germline. The V segment lost 0 bases and the J segment 1 base; nucleotides outside the gene matches: 2. This CDR3 spans 15 amino acids. For the CDR3, the DNA is TGCGCCAGCAGCTTGGCAGGGGGCTTTAACTATGGCTACACCTTC. As protein: CASSLAGGFNYGYTF.

For the CDR3, the DNA is TGCGCCAGCAGCCCAAGGGGACTCAAAGAGACCCAGTACTTC. This encodes CASSPRGLKETQYF. The rearrangement links TRBV4-1 to TRBJ2-5; a possible D gene is TRBD2 (6 bases). V lost 4 bases and J 3 bases, leaving 12 bases between the germline ends. The germline V gene encodes CDR1 MGHRA and CDR2 YSYEKL. The CDR3 sequence is 14 residues long.

This rearrangement joins TRBV7-2 to TRBJ1-5; D gene uncertain. This CDR3 comprises 15 residues. Germline CDR1 is SGHTA and CDR2 is FQGNSA. The V end lost 4 bases, the J end lost 2 bases, and 12 bases lay between the germline ends. The CDR3 spells CASSSTRSGNQPQHF. The CDR3 nucleotides are TGTGCCAGCAGCTCGACCCGGAGCGGCAATCAGCCCCAGCATTTT.

V usage is TRBV2 and J usage is TRBJ1-3; 8 bases line up with TRBD1. The CDR3 has 13 residues. Germline V lookup: CDR1 SNHLY, CDR2 FYNNEI. J gave up 4 bases and V 6 bases, and 2 bases lay outside the gene matches. CDR3 DNA: TGTGCCAGCAGCAGGGGGCAAGGAAACACCATATATTTT. The encoded protein is CASSRGQGNTIYF.

This clone was recorded only once. CDR3 in DNA: TGTGCCAGCTCCACCATTATATACGGTGGACAGACGAACACTGAAGCTTTCTTT. Residues: CASSTIIYGGQTNTEAFF. The rearrangement uses TRBV18 and TRBJ1-1; TRBD1 is a possible D gene (6 bases). In germline, CDR1 is KGHSH, CDR2 LQKENI. The CDR3 consists of 18 residues. V shed 6 bases and J shed 1 base, with 24 bases lying between them.

This clone was recorded only once. The chain couples TRBV4-3 to TRBJ1-4; 8 positions agree with TRBD1. The CDR3 consists of 15 residues. The ends lost 4 bases at V and 3 bases at J; junction bases unmatched: 4. Germline assignment: CDR1 LGHNA and CDR2 YSLEER. The CDR3 DNA follows: TGCGCCAGCAGCCGTCAGGGGGCGGCTAATGAAAAACTGTTTTTT. Amino acids: CASSRQGAANEKLFF.

The chain is built from TRBV10-3 and TRBJ2-6; D perhaps matches TRBD1 (6 bases). V was pared by 6 bases and J by 0 bases, with 12 bases between. Germline CDR1 is ENHRY and CDR2 is SYGVKD. The CDR3 sequence is 16 residues long. CDR3 bases: TGTGCCATCAGGGACAGTCTCAACTCTGGGGCCAACGTCCTGACTTTC. This encodes CAIRDSLNSGANVLTF.

The rearrangement links TRBV4-1 to TRBJ1-3; no definite D call. In germline, CDR1 is MGHRA, CDR2 YSYEKL. This CDR3 region has 14 residues. V lost 1 base, J lost 0 bases, and 4 bases lay in between. CDR3 in amino acids: CASSQVSSGNTIYF. The DNA for the CDR3 is TGCGCCAGCAGCCAAGTTAGCTCTGGAAACACCATATATTTT.

The chain joins TRBV4-3 to TRBJ2-3; 9 bases are shared with TRBD2. The germline V gene has CDR1 LGHNA and CDR2 YSLEER. The V gene end was trimmed by 8 bases and the J gene end by 1 base; junction bases not matched to a gene: 13. This CDR3 region has 17 residues. CDR3 in amino acids: CASGRAGGRSGTDTQYF. The CDR3 DNA follows: TGCGCCAGCGGCCGGGCGGGGGGGCGGTCAGGCACAGATACGCAGTATTTT.

DNA for the CDR3: TGTGCCAGCAGCTTTAGCGAGCGCCAGGGGGGAAACTATGGCTACACCTTC. Translated: CASSFSERQGGNYGYTF. The J gene is TRBJ1-2, the V gene TRBV11-2; 7 bases are shared with TRBD1. The CDR3 loop spans 17 amino acids. V was clipped by 3 bases and J by 2 bases; unmatched bases: 12. Germline V gene data show CDR1 as SGHAT and CDR2 as FQNNGV.

The chain combines TRBV7-9 with TRBJ1-1; no firm D call. V lost 1 base and J 3 bases, leaving 9 bases between the germline ends. The CDR3 consists of 14 residues. CDR1 is SEHNR and CDR2 is FQNEAQ in the germline V gene (reference sequence). The CDR3 is CASSLVGGDTEAFF. The CDR3 nucleotides are TGTGCCAGCAGCTTAGTGGGTGGAGACACTGAAGCTTTCTTT.

V gene TRBV21-1 combines with J gene TRBJ1-5; the DNA was not used to check the table's D call, TRBD1. TRBV21-1 has pseudogene status. CDR3 length: 15 amino acids. The CDR3 reads CASSKGDRVNQPQHF. For the CDR3, the DNA is TGTGCCAGCAGCAAAGGAGACAGGGTCAATCAGCCCCAGCATTTT.

The V gene is TRBV7-2, the J gene TRBJ1-3; D is perhaps TRBD1 (6 bases). Germline lookup yields CDR1 SGHTA and CDR2 FQGNSA. The CDR3 runs 16 residues. The ends were cut back, 1 base at V and 1 base at J, with 11 bases in the middle. The chain's CDR3 is CASSLVGGMSGNTIYF. The CDR3 region has the DNA TGTGCCAGCAGCTTAGTAGGGGGAATGTCTGGAAACACCATATATTTT.

The chain links TRBV5-1 to TRBJ2-1, with 15 bases identical to TRBD2. The CDR3 sequence is 17 residues long. With V trimmed by 3 bases and J by 3 bases, 4 bases remained unmatched. Germline V gene sequence: CDR1 SGHRS, CDR2 YFSETQ. CDR3 sequence reads: CASSWGLAGGRYNEQFF. The CDR3 DNA reads as TGCGCCAGCAGCTGGGGACTAGCGGGGGGCCGCTACAATGAGCAGTTCTTC.

The gene calls are TRBV4-1 and TRBJ2-6, with TRBD1 matching over 10 bases. There are 18 residues in the CDR3. Germline V CDR1 and CDR2: MGHRA, YSYEKL. J lost 3 bases, V lost 1 base, and 6 bases had no gene match. The DNA for the CDR3 is TGCGCCAGCAGCCAAGTCCTCGGGACAGGGGTTGGGGCCAACGTCCTGACTTTC. This encodes CASSQVLGTGVGANVLTF.

The gene calls are TRBV7-9 and TRBJ1-6; TRBD1 matches at 7 bases. V shed 6 bases, J shed 6 bases, and the junction held 2 bases outside the gene matches. This CDR3 region has 13 residues. Per the germline V gene, CDR1 is SEHNR and CDR2 is FQNEAQ (reference sequence). CDR3 coding DNA: TGTGCCAGCAGAGACAGGGTTAATTCACCCCTCCACTTT. Translating it yields CASRDRVNSPLHF.

The V gene is TRBV18, the J gene TRBJ2-7; D remains unclear. This CDR3 has 13 residues. Trimming left V 4 bases short and J 1 base short, with 8 bases between. In germline, CDR1 is KGHSH, CDR2 LQKENI. The CDR3 coding sequence is TGTGCCAGCTCACATGGAGTGTCCTACGAGCAGTACTTC. Translating it yields CASSHGVSYEQYF. The full variable domain, its missing parts supplied by reference TRBV18 and TRBJ2-7, is NAGVMQNPRHLVRRRGQEARLRCSPMKGHSHVYWYRQLPEEGLKFMVYLQKENIIDESGMPKERFSAEFPKEGPSILRIQQVVRGDSAAYFCASSHGVSYEQYFGPGTRLTVT.

The chain uses TRBV11-2 and TRBJ1-3, with 9 bases matching TRBD1. J lost 1 base, V lost 5 bases, and 6 bases had no gene match. The CDR3 length is 16 residues. Germline assignment: CDR1 SGHAT and CDR2 FQNNGV. The CDR3, as DNA: TGTGCCAGCAGCCTCCTACAGGGGGCGTCTGGAAACACCATATATTTT. It encodes CASSLLQGASGNTIYF.

The chain couples TRBV7-9 to TRBJ2-6, with 8 bases lining up with TRBD1. Germline V CDR1 and CDR2: SEHNR, FQNEAQ (reference sequence). J lost 0 bases, V lost 4 bases, and 8 bases had no gene match. The CDR3 length is 18 residues. CDR3 coding DNA: TGTGCCAGCAGCTACTCCGGGACAGGCATCTCTGGGGCCAACGTCCTGACTTTC. Its translation is CASSYSGTGISGANVLTF.

This clone came up once. The J gene is TRBJ2-3, the V gene TRBV7-2; 8 bases line up with TRBD1. Trimming took 5 bases from V and 5 from J; bases not matched to a gene: 6. The length of the CDR3 is 14 residues. Looked up from germline, CDR1 is SGHTA and CDR2 is FQGNSA. The CDR3 is CASSATGVKDTQYF. CDR3 DNA sequence: TGTGCCAGCAGCGCGACAGGGGTTAAAGATACGCAGTATTTT. The full variable domain, rest sourced from reference TRBV7-2 and TRBJ2-3, is GAGVSQSPSNKVTEKGKDVELRCDPISGHTALYWYRQSLGQGLEFLIYFQGNSAPDKSGLPSDRFSAERTGGSVSTLTIQRTQQEDSAVYLCASSATGVKDTQYFGPGTRLTVL.